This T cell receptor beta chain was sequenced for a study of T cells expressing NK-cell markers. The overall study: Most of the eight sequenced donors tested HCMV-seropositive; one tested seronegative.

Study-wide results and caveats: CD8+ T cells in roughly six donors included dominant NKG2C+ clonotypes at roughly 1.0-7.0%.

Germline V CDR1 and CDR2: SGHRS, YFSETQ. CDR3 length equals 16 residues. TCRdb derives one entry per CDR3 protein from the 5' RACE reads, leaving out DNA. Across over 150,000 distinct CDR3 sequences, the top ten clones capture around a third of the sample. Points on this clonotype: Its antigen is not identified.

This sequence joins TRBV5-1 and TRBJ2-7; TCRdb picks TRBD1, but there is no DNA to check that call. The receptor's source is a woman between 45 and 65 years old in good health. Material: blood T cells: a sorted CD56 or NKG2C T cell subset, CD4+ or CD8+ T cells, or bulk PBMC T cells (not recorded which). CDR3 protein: CASSLEGRGNSYEQYF.